This is a list of T cell receptor beta chains from one sample in a study of CD8 T cells in ankylosing spondylitis. TCRdb called the 5' RACE reads again in MiXCR, with one record for every CDR3 protein. The top ten clones hold roughly 14% of a sample with approximately 300,000 distinct CDR3 sequences, approximately 8.2% of them seen once. Material for sequencing was blood, either unsorted or a sorted T cell fraction (not recorded which). These receptors were taken from a male donor with ankylosing spondylitis. The CDR3 runs from the conserved cysteine through the conserved F or W. A D gene is named only where the DNA matches it firmly. The listing skips clone size in some rows; elsewhere it reads once, few, many or a size class.

J gene: TRBJ1-6; clone size: -; V gene: TRBV7-9; D gene: TRBD1; CDR3 protein: CASSHRDRGNSPLHF; CDR3 DNA: TGTGCCAGCAGTCATCGGGACAGGGGGAATTCACCCCTCCACTTT
J gene: TRBJ2-4; clone size: few; V gene: TRBV20-1; D gene: -; CDR3 protein: CSARLPGRKNIQYF; CDR3 DNA: TGCAGTGCTAGACTGCCGGGACGCAAAAACATTCAGTACTTC
J gene: TRBJ2-7; clone size: many; V gene: TRBV11-3; D gene: -; CDR3 protein: CASSLVTGYEQYF; CDR3 DNA: TGTGCCAGCAGCTTAGTAACAGGCTACGAGCAGTACTTC
J gene: TRBJ2-2; clone size: many; V gene: TRBV20-1; D gene: TRBD2; CDR3 protein: CSATVAERGTGELFF; CDR3 DNA: TGCAGTGCTACTGTGGCCGAGCGGGGCACCGGGGAGCTGTTTTTT
J gene: TRBJ1-4; clone size: few; V gene: TRBV20-1; D gene: -; CDR3 protein: CSADRVRAGEKLFF; CDR3 DNA: TGCAGTGCGGACCGCGTAAGGGCGGGTGAAAAACTGTTTTTT
J gene: TRBJ2-1; clone size: few; V gene: TRBV24-1; D gene: -; CDR3 protein: CATSPGDNEQFF; CDR3 DNA: TGTGCCACCAGCCCGGGGGACAATGAGCAGTTCTTC
J gene: TRBJ2-7; clone size: many; V gene: TRBV4-1; D gene: TRBD2; CDR3 protein: CASSQAGNEQYF; CDR3 DNA: TGTGCCAGCAGCCAAGCGGGAAACGAGCAGTACTTC
J gene: TRBJ1-1; clone size: few; V gene: TRBV18; D gene: -; CDR3 protein: CASSPKTGNTEAFF; CDR3 DNA: TGTGCCAGCTCACCCAAGACAGGGAACACTGAAGCTTTCTTT
J gene: TRBJ2-2; clone size: few; V gene: TRBV4-3; D gene: -; CDR3 protein: CASSQDVGTGELFF; CDR3 DNA: TGCGCCAGCAGCCAAGATGTGGGCACCGGGGAGCTGTTTTTT
J gene: TRBJ2-3; clone size: few; V gene: TRBV7-2; D gene: -; CDR3 protein: CASSLRSSGTDTQYF; CDR3 DNA: TGTGCCAGCAGCTTAAGGTCTAGCGGCACAGATACGCAGTATTTT
J gene: TRBJ2-7; clone size: few; V gene: TRBV9; D gene: -; CDR3 protein: CASSPVVGGTALVHEQYF; CDR3 DNA: TGTGCCAGCAGCCCTGTAGTGGGTGGGACGGCCCTTGTACACGAGCAGTACTTC
J gene: TRBJ1-6; clone size: few; V gene: TRBV12-3/TRBV12-4; D gene: -; CDR3 protein: CASSGQLSPLHF; CDR3 DNA: TGTGCCAGCAGTGGACAACTTTCACCCCTCCACTTT
J gene: TRBJ1-1; clone size: few; V gene: TRBV4-1; D gene: -; CDR3 protein: CASSQDPDVNTEAFF; CDR3 DNA: TGCGCCAGCAGCCAAGATCCGGACGTGAACACTGAAGCTTTCTTT
J gene: TRBJ1-1; clone size: -; V gene: TRBV5-1; D gene: -; CDR3 protein: CASSLAKGVGNTEAFF; CDR3 DNA: TGCGCCAGCAGCTTGGCCAAAGGGGTCGGGAACACTGAAGCTTTCTTT
J gene: TRBJ2-1; clone size: few; V gene: TRBV18; D gene: TRBD1; CDR3 protein: CASSPGTGYQHEQFF; CDR3 DNA: TGTGCCAGCTCACCGGGGACAGGGTATCAGCACGAGCAGTTCTTC
J gene: TRBJ2-3; clone size: medium-sized; V gene: TRBV6-2/TRBV6-3; D gene: TRBD2; CDR3 protein: CASSLTSGRAGGTQYF; CDR3 DNA: TGTGCCAGCAGCCTAACTAGCGGGAGGGCCGGAGGTACGCAGTATTTT
J gene: TRBJ1-5; clone size: -; V gene: TRBV6-1; D gene: TRBD1; CDR3 protein: CASSHPRGQGVYSNQPQHF; CDR3 DNA: TGTGCCAGCAGTCATCCCCGGGGACAGGGGGTGTATAGCAATCAGCCCCAGCATTTT
J gene: TRBJ2-5; clone size: -; V gene: TRBV11-2; D gene: -; CDR3 protein: CASSSPPETQYF; CDR3 DNA: TGTGCCAGCAGCTCCCCGCCCGAGACCCAGTACTTC
J gene: TRBJ2-2; clone size: few; V gene: TRBV9; D gene: -; CDR3 protein: CASSVGSHSSTGELFF; CDR3 DNA: TGTGCCAGCAGCGTTGGCAGCCATTCTTCCACCGGGGAGCTGTTTTTT
J gene: TRBJ2-2; clone size: many; V gene: TRBV13; D gene: TRBD1; CDR3 protein: CASSLRQGVAGELFF; CDR3 DNA: TGTGCCAGCAGCCTCAGACAGGGTGTGGCCGGGGAGCTGTTTTTT
J gene: TRBJ2-7; clone size: -; V gene: TRBV9; D gene: TRBD2; CDR3 protein: CASSHGLGRAPTMVEQYF; CDR3 DNA: TGTGCCAGCAGCCATGGGCTAGGGAGGGCTCCAACCATGGTCGAGCAGTACTTC
J gene: TRBJ2-3; clone size: -; V gene: TRBV5-1; D gene: -; CDR3 protein: CASSLVGEADTQYF; CDR3 DNA: TGCGCCAGCAGCTTGGTGGGAGAGGCAGATACGCAGTATTTT
J gene: TRBJ2-2; clone size: many; V gene: TRBV12-3/TRBV12-4; D gene: TRBD1; CDR3 protein: CASSWTGGTGELFF; CDR3 DNA: TGTGCCAGCAGTTGGACAGGGGGTACCGGGGAGCTGTTTTTT
J gene: TRBJ2-3; clone size: -; V gene: TRBV5-6; D gene: -; CDR3 protein: CASSLSGPTDTQYF; CDR3 DNA: TGTGCCAGCAGCCTTTCGGGCCCCACAGATACGCAGTATTTT
J gene: TRBJ2-2; clone size: few; V gene: TRBV11-2; D gene: -; CDR3 protein: CASSPLLSSTGELFF; CDR3 DNA: TGTGCCAGCAGCCCTCTTCTTAGTTCCACCGGGGAGCTGTTTTTT
J gene: TRBJ1-2; clone size: few; V gene: TRBV9; D gene: -; CDR3 protein: CASSVERESTRGYTF; CDR3 DNA: TGTGCCAGCAGCGTAGAGAGGGAAAGTACTAGAGGCTACACCTTC
J gene: TRBJ2-7; clone size: few; V gene: TRBV7-9; D gene: -; CDR3 protein: CASSAGGGTYEQYF; CDR3 DNA: TGTGCCAGCAGCGCAGGGGGGGGGACCTACGAGCAGTACTTC
J gene: TRBJ1-2; clone size: few; V gene: TRBV10-3; D gene: -; CDR3 protein: CAISVTTFNYGYTF; CDR3 DNA: TGTGCCATCAGTGTGACAACCTTTAACTATGGCTACACCTTC
J gene: TRBJ1-4; clone size: few; V gene: TRBV27; D gene: TRBD1; CDR3 protein: CASSLSRAGGVEKLFF; CDR3 DNA: TGTGCCAGCAGTTTAAGTAGGGCAGGGGGCGTTGAAAAACTGTTTTTT
J gene: TRBJ1-1; clone size: few; V gene: TRBV6-2/TRBV6-3; D gene: TRBD1; CDR3 protein: CASSSPGQGAMWGYGTEAFF; CDR3 DNA: TGTGCCAGCAGTTCTCCGGGACAGGGGGCGATGTGGGGGTATGGCACTGAAGCTTTCTTT
J gene: TRBJ2-6; clone size: -; V gene: TRBV4-1; D gene: TRBD2; CDR3 protein: CASSQVELAGSGANVLTF; CDR3 DNA: TGCGCCAGCAGCCAAGTCGAACTAGCGGGTTCTGGGGCCAACGTCCTGACTTTC
J gene: TRBJ2-3; clone size: many; V gene: TRBV11-2; D gene: -; CDR3 protein: CASSFGGTVPDTQYF; CDR3 DNA: TGTGCCAGCAGCTTTGGCGGGACAGTGCCAGATACGCAGTATTTT
J gene: TRBJ2-3; clone size: -; V gene: TRBV4-3; D gene: -; CDR3 protein: CASSQYNTDTQYF; CDR3 DNA: TGCGCCAGCAGCCAATACAACACGGATACGCAGTATTTT
J gene: TRBJ2-1; clone size: -; V gene: TRBV20-1; D gene: -; CDR3 protein: CSAESDIVYNEQFF; CDR3 DNA: TGCAGTGCAGAATCGGACATCGTATACAATGAGCAGTTCTTC
J gene: TRBJ1-2; clone size: -; V gene: TRBV30; D gene: -; CDR3 protein: CAWSVGRGVVDYGYTF; CDR3 DNA: TGTGCCTGGAGTGTAGGTCGGGGCGTGGTTGACTATGGCTACACCTTC
J gene: TRBJ2-7; clone size: many; V gene: TRBV6-5; D gene: -; CDR3 protein: CASSPGAYEQYF; CDR3 DNA: TGTGCCAGCAGTCCTGGGGCCTACGAGCAGTACTTC
J gene: TRBJ2-1; clone size: -; V gene: TRBV19; D gene: -; CDR3 protein: CASSILRERNEQFF; CDR3 DNA: TGTGCCAGTAGTATTTTGAGGGAGAGGAATGAGCAGTTCTTC
J gene: TRBJ1-2; clone size: -; V gene: TRBV11-2; D gene: TRBD1; CDR3 protein: CASSLPTGGFSGYTF; CDR3 DNA: TGTGCCAGCAGCTTACCAACAGGGGGCTTCTCTGGCTACACCTTC
J gene: TRBJ1-5; clone size: many; V gene: TRBV12-3/TRBV12-4; D gene: -; CDR3 protein: CASSLRWRDQPQHF; CDR3 DNA: TGTGCCAGCAGTTTAAGGTGGCGTGATCAGCCCCAGCATTTT
J gene: TRBJ2-1; clone size: -; V gene: TRBV9; D gene: TRBD2; CDR3 protein: CASSPPAGLSYNEQFF; CDR3 DNA: TGTGCCAGCAGCCCGCCAGCGGGGCTCTCCTACAATGAGCAGTTCTTC
J gene: TRBJ1-4; clone size: -; V gene: TRBV5-6; D gene: -; CDR3 protein: CASSLYQTNEKLFF; CDR3 DNA: TGTGCCAGCAGCTTGTACCAGACTAATGAAAAACTGTTTTTT
J gene: TRBJ2-2; clone size: few; V gene: TRBV25-1; D gene: TRBD1; CDR3 protein: CASSGDRPLGGELFF; CDR3 DNA: TGTGCCAGCAGTGGGGACAGGCCCCTTGGCGGGGAGCTGTTTTTT
J gene: TRBJ2-5; clone size: once; V gene: TRBV4-1; D gene: -; CDR3 protein: CASSLTTGTQETQYF; CDR3 DNA: TGCGCCAGCAGCCTTACTACAGGGACGCAAGAGACCCAGTACTTC
J gene: TRBJ2-5; clone size: many; V gene: TRBV14; D gene: -; CDR3 protein: CASSHLQETQYF; CDR3 DNA: TGTGCCAGCAGCCACCTGCAAGAGACCCAGTACTTC
J gene: TRBJ1-1; clone size: few; V gene: TRBV12-3/TRBV12-4; D gene: -; CDR3 protein: CASSLGSVGTEAFF; CDR3 DNA: TGTGCCAGCAGCCTCGGTTCGGTGGGAACTGAAGCTTTCTTT
J gene: TRBJ2-3; clone size: many; V gene: TRBV5-6; D gene: -; CDR3 protein: CASSLGSTDTQYF; CDR3 DNA: TGTGCCAGCAGCTTAGGGAGCACAGATACGCAGTATTTT
J gene: TRBJ2-3; clone size: few; V gene: TRBV20-1; D gene: TRBD2; CDR3 protein: CSATPGLAGRRDTQYF; CDR3 DNA: TGCAGTGCTACCCCGGGACTAGCGGGCCGAAGGGATACGCAGTATTTT
J gene: TRBJ2-7; clone size: -; V gene: TRBV10-2; D gene: TRBD1; CDR3 protein: CASRDRTYEQYF; CDR3 DNA: TGCGCCAGCCGGGACAGGACCTACGAGCAGTACTTC
J gene: TRBJ2-7; clone size: few; V gene: TRBV20-1; D gene: -; CDR3 protein: CSAPDSSYEQYF; CDR3 DNA: TGCAGTGCACCGGACAGTTCCTACGAGCAGTACTTC
J gene: TRBJ2-7; clone size: -; V gene: TRBV7-2; D gene: -; CDR3 protein: CASSLVAKTEQYF; CDR3 DNA: TGTGCCAGCAGCTTAGTAGCTAAAACCGAGCAGTACTTC
J gene: TRBJ1-3; clone size: few; V gene: TRBV4-3; D gene: -; CDR3 protein: CASSLMRVSSGNTIYF; CDR3 DNA: TGCGCCAGCAGCCTAATGAGGGTTTCCTCTGGAAACACCATATATTTT
J gene: TRBJ2-2; clone size: -; V gene: TRBV7-9; D gene: -; CDR3 protein: CASSLEVRPNTGELFF; CDR3 DNA: TGTGCCAGCAGCTTAGAGGTCCGTCCGAACACCGGGGAGCTGTTTTTT
J gene: TRBJ2-7; clone size: -; V gene: TRBV20-1; D gene: TRBD2; CDR3 protein: CSARGLAGGPEQYF; CDR3 DNA: TGCAGTGCTAGAGGCCTAGCGGGAGGGCCCGAGCAGTACTTC
J gene: TRBJ2-1; clone size: many; V gene: TRBV12-3/TRBV12-4; D gene: TRBD2; CDR3 protein: CASSFGLAIQGEQFF; CDR3 DNA: TGTGCCAGCAGTTTCGGACTAGCGATTCAGGGTGAGCAGTTCTTC
J gene: TRBJ1-5; clone size: few; V gene: TRBV12-3/TRBV12-4; D gene: -; CDR3 protein: CASRSIGGRGQPQHF; CDR3 DNA: TGTGCCAGCAGATCCATTGGGGGGCGAGGTCAGCCCCAGCATTTT